Below are 11 T cell receptor beta chains sequenced from a single sample in a study of blood T cell repertoires in COVID-19. Only in-frame clones appear in the TCRdb table, and some are missing; sequencing was by immunoSEQ multiplex PCR. Of some 42,000 clones listed, more than 80% are singletons. Sequencing was done on a sample of peripheral blood. These receptors came from a man aged 25-40 years with active or convalescent COVID-19.

This clone has a handful of counts. This chain uses TRBV5-4 with TRBJ2-1, with D maybe TRBD2 (5 bases). The CDR3 is made up of 15 amino acids. The ends were cut back, 0 bases at V and 0 bases at J, with 7 bases in the middle. Per the germline V gene, CDR1 is SGHNT and CDR2 is YYREEE (reference sequence). The CDR3 region has the DNA TGTGCCAGCAGCTTGGTAGCGAGCTCCTACAATGAGCAGTTCTTC. It yields the protein CASSLVASSYNEQFF.

V usage is TRBV2 and J usage is TRBJ1-4; maybe TRBD1 (6 bases). CDR1 and CDR2 (germline): SNHLY, FYNNEI. V shed 7 bases and J shed 0 bases, with 12 bases lying between them. This CDR3 has 15 residues. The CDR3 DNA reads TGTGCCAGCATATGGGACACCGCAACTAATGAAAAACTGTTTTTT. Protein: CASIWDTATNEKLFF.

This sequence joins TRBV7-6 and TRBJ1-4; D is ambiguous. From germline, CDR1 is SGHVS and CDR2 FNYEAQ. The CDR3 contains 17 residues. V dropped 0 bases and J dropped 0 bases, with 11 bases sitting between them. This chain's CDR3 is CASSLASRTTTNEKLFF. The CDR3 nucleotides read TGTGCCAGCAGCTTAGCGTCTAGGACTACAACTAATGAAAAACTGTTTTTT.

This chain joins TRBV5-6 and TRBJ2-1; 12 nucleotides match TRBD2. This CDR3 spans 15 amino acids. In germline, CDR1 is SGHDT, CDR2 YYEEEE. The V and J ends lost 3 bases and 2 bases, in that order; junction bases with no gene match: 0. CDR3 bases: TGTGCCAGCAGCTGGACTAGCGGGACCTACAATGAGCAGTTCTTC. Translating it yields CASSWTSGTYNEQFF.

The chain carries TRBV7-8 and TRBJ1-1, with 9 bases that match TRBD1. The V gene's germline CDR1 is SGHVS and CDR2 FQNEAQ. CDR3 length: 13 amino acids. V trimming: 3 bases; J trimming: 9 bases; junction bases outside the gene matches: 5. CDR3 protein: CASSFLQGAKAFF. The CDR3 coding sequence is TGTGCCAGCAGCTTTTTACAGGGGGCAAAAGCTTTCTTT. Using reference TRBV7-8 and TRBJ1-1 for the parts outside the CDR3, the full variable domain is GAGVSQSPRYKVAKRGQDVALRCDPISGHVSLFWYQQALGQGPEFLTYFQNEAQLDKSGLPSDRFFAERPEGSVSTLKIQRTQQEDSAVYLCASSFLQGAKAFFGQGTRLTVV.

The rearrangement links TRBV9 to TRBJ1-2; tentative D call: TRBD1 (5 bases). The CDR3 is 16 amino acids. V was shortened by 4 bases and J by 6 bases, with 22 bases between the two germline ends. The germline gives CDR1 SGDLS, CDR2 YYNGEE. The CDR3 region is CASSPRALDSLNGYTF. The CDR3 nucleotides read TGTGCCAGCAGCCCAAGGGCCTTAGACAGTCTCAATGGCTACACCTTC.

The chain recombines TRBV6-5 with TRBJ1-2, with TRBD1 matching over 9 bases. The CDR3 runs 11 residues. Trimming at V came to 10 bases and at J to 8 bases, leaving 5 bases not matched to a gene. Per germline, CDR1 MNHEY and CDR2 SVGAGI. CDR3 protein: CATGQGLGYTF. CDR3 DNA sequence: TGTGCCACCGGACAGGGGCTAGGCTACACCTTC.

The gene calls are TRBV7-9 and TRBJ2-2; perhaps TRBD2 as D (6 bases). With 3 bases removed from V and 8 bases from J, the gap between germline ends came to 13 bases. There are 14 residues in the CDR3. Germline V gene lookup returns CDR1 SEHNR and CDR2 FQNEAQ (reference sequence). The CDR3 sequence: CASSFTGAGGELFF. The CDR3 region has the DNA TGTGCCAGCAGCTTCACCGGGGCGGGAGGGGAGCTGTTTTTT.

The gene calls are TRBV7-8 and TRBJ2-3; 9 nucleotides match TRBD2. This CDR3 region has 16 residues. Looked up from germline, CDR1 is SGHVS and CDR2 is FQNEAQ. V lost 5 bases to trimming and J lost 2 bases; unmatched junction nucleotides: 8. This CDR3 reads CASSPGQRGVTDTQYF. Written as DNA, the CDR3 is TGTGCCAGCAGCCCCGGCCAGCGGGGGGTCACAGATACGCAGTATTTT.

The chain employs TRBV18 and TRBJ1-5; D ambiguous. The V gene lost 1 base and the J gene lost 2 bases, with 9 bases spanning the gap. The CDR3 totals 15 residues. Germline V gene data show CDR1 as KGHSH and CDR2 as LQKENI. This CDR3 is CASSPQGGGNQPQHF. For the CDR3, the DNA is TGTGCCAGCTCACCACAGGGAGGAGGCAATCAGCCCCAGCATTTT. Combining the CDR3 with reference TRBV18 and TRBJ1-5 gives the whole variable domain NAGVMQNPRHLVRRRGQEARLRCSPMKGHSHVYWYRQLPEEGLKFMVYLQKENIIDESGMPKERFSAEFPKEGPSILRIQQVVRGDSAAYFCASSPQGGGNQPQHFGDGTRLSIL.

The chain recombines TRBV3-1 (or the pseudogene TRBV3-2) with TRBJ2-1; D gene uncertain. The germline V gene encodes CDR1 LGHDT and CDR2 YNNKEL (reference sequence). This CDR3 is 15 amino acids long. Deletions cut 0 bases from V and 0 bases from J, with 6 bases between. The CDR3 is CASSQDPSSYNEQFF. CDR3 in DNA: TGTGCCAGCAGCCAAGATCCCAGCTCCTACAATGAGCAGTTCTTC.